The TCR beta chain under discussion was sequenced for a study of regulatory T cells in long-lasting Graves disease. The wider study: Those Graves' patients who were newly diagnosed had been on antithyroid drugs under 3 months.

Time point specified: newly diagnosed GD, antithyroid drugs for less than 3 months. PBMC RNA served as the TCR library source. This clonotype was detected only a few times. Germline V gives CDR1 DFQATT, CDR2 SNEGSKA (reference sequence). There are 15 residues in the CDR3. V was cut by 0 bases and J by 5 bases, with 14 bases left in between. In building TCR beta libraries, iRepertoire HTBI primers were used together with Arm-PCR of CDR3 regions. Original processing notes: Spanning all samples, the identified segments comprised over 50 TRBV and more than 11 TRBJ. Using its own MiXCR run on the multiplex PCR reads, TCRdb lists one record per CDR3 protein. TCRdb assigned the V and J calls; the authors' analysis was not used. This sample has 620,000 or so distinct CDR3 sequences, with around 17% found just once. These data were likewise used in another study, on T cells in Graves' hyperthyroidism and ophthalmopathy.

The origin of this receptor is a woman younger than 45 with Graves disease. The J gene is TRBJ2-1, the V gene TRBV20-1, with a weak D call TRBD2 (5 bases). The specimen comprised peripheral blood mononuclear cells (PBMCs), sampled at new diagnosis, from a patient treated with antithyroid drugs. CDR3 DNA sequence: TGCAGTGCTAGAGATCCGGGATTTGGAAACAATGAGCAGTTCTTC. Translation: CSARDPGFGNNEQFF.